The 25 T cell receptor beta chains below were found in one sample sequenced in a study of CD8 T cells in Susac syndrome. Random-hexamer reverse transcription was applied to roughly 0.5 to 1 ug RNA. TCRdb called the immunoSEQ multiplex PCR reads again in MiXCR, with one record for every CDR3 protein. The sample has some 100,000 distinct CDR3 sequences, 85% to 95% seen once. Sequencing was done on a sample of CD4+ T cells from PBMCs. The origin of the receptors is a human donor with multiple sclerosis.

V is TRBV14 and J is TRBJ2-3; unclear D gene. Trimming removed 2 bases from V and 6 bases from J, with 3 bases in between. This CDR3 comprises 11 residues. The germline V gene has CDR1 SGHDN and CDR2 FVKESK. CDR3 amino acids: CASSQYDTQYF. In nucleotides, the CDR3 is TGTGCCAGCAGCCAATACGATACGCAGTATTTT.

This clonotype has just one count. The chain has TRBV6-1 and TRBJ2-7, with D possibly being TRBD1 (6 bases). Germline CDR1 is MNHNS and CDR2 is SASEGT. The V gene lost 5 bases and the J gene lost 5 bases, with 16 bases spanning the gap. This CDR3 is 14 amino acids long. CDR3 in amino acids: CASSTGWSPHEQYF. CDR3 sequence (DNA): TGTGCCAGCAGTACAGGGTGGTCCCCCCACGAGCAGTACTTC.

The rearrangement uses TRBV9 and TRBJ1-6, with a weak D call TRBD1 (5 bases). Germline V gene data show CDR1 as SGDLS and CDR2 as YYNGEE. Trimming stripped 0 bases from V and 5 bases from J, with 9 bases between. The CDR3 is 15 residues long. CDR3 sequence (DNA): TGTGCCAGCAGCGTAGTGATGGGGCATAATTCACCCCTCCACTTT. This gives the protein CASSVVMGHNSPLHF. The full variable domain, completed using reference TRBV9 and TRBJ1-6, is DSGVTQTPKHLITATGQRVTLRCSPRSGDLSVYWYQQSLDQGLQFLIQYYNGEERAKGNILERFSAQQFPDLHSELNLSSLELGDSALYFCASSVVMGHNSPLHFGNGTRLTVT.

In the case of this clonotype: The DNA is left out, because the CDR3 cannot be placed on it with certainty; the CDR3 is given as TCRdb lists it. The CDR3 spells CASSSSDGFSQPQHF. J is TRBJ1-5 and V is TRBV12-3 or TRBV12-4. The CDR3 comprises 15 residues, both ends counted.

The CDR3 nucleotides read TGTGCCAGCAGCACCTCAGGGGTCCCCTACGAGCAGTACTTC. It specifies CASSTSGVPYEQYF. The J gene is TRBJ2-7, the V gene TRBV9, with a possible D match to TRBD1 (6 bases). The V gene's germline CDR1 is SGDLS and CDR2 YYNGEE. This CDR3 has 14 residues. V lost 4 bases, J lost 2 bases, and 13 bases lay in between.

The chain carries TRBV5-4 and TRBJ2-3; D might be TRBD2 (6 bases). The CDR3 is 16 residues long. Deletions cut 4 bases from V and 4 bases from J, with 19 bases between. CDR1 and CDR2 (germline): SGHNT, YYREEE (reference sequence). The CDR3: CASSNEAGRASDTQYF. CDR3 coding DNA: TGTGCCAGCAGCAACGAAGCGGGTAGGGCGTCAGATACGCAGTATTTT.

This chain links TRBV25-1 with TRBJ1-3; 7 bases are a match to TRBD1. The CDR3 is 15 amino acids. The germline V gene encodes CDR1 MGHDK and CDR2 SYGVNS. The V gene end was trimmed by 4 bases and the J gene end by 4 bases; junction bases not matched to a gene: 7. CDR3 in DNA: TGTGCCAGCAGTGCCCAGACAGGGCCCGGAAACACCATATATTTT. Its translation is CASSAQTGPGNTIYF.

This sequence joins TRBV6-6 and TRBJ2-3; D is unclear. Trimming took off 8 bases at V and 6 bases at J, with 18 bases between the two ends. Germline values: CDR1 MNHNY, CDR2 SVGAGI (reference sequence). There are 14 residues in the CDR3. The CDR3 here is CASLRAGNRDTQYF. In DNA form, the CDR3 reads TGTGCCAGCCTTCGGGCCGGTAATAGGGATACGCAGTATTTT.

This chain links TRBV20-1 with TRBJ2-7, with TRBD1 as a possible D gene (5 bases). Germline assignment: CDR1 DFQATT and CDR2 SNEGSKA (reference sequence). With 5 bases removed from V and 4 bases from J, the gap between germline ends came to 12 bases. This CDR3 region has 12 residues. The CDR3 DNA sequence: TGCAGTGCTCCTCGTGGGGCATACGAGCAGTACTTC. It encodes CSAPRGAYEQYF.

This chain connects TRBV4-1 to TRBJ2-2; TRBD1 or TRBD2 may be the D gene (6 bases each). The V gene's germline CDR1 is MGHRA and CDR2 YSYEKL. The CDR3 loop spans 18 amino acids. Trimming left V 1 base short and J 5 bases short, with 20 bases between. The CDR3 spells CASSQVTGRKKRTGELFF. CDR3 in DNA: TGCGCCAGCAGCCAAGTTACAGGGAGGAAAAAAAGGACCGGGGAGCTGTTTTTT.

The genes are TRBV6-2 or TRBV6-3 and TRBJ1-1; TRBD1 is a possible D gene (5 bases). The CDR3 spans 12 residues. From germline, CDR1 is MNHEY and CDR2 SVGEGT. The V end lost 2 bases, the J end lost 7 bases, and 8 bases lay between the germline ends. CDR3 nucleotides: TGTGCCAGCAGTTACGGGGGAAATGAAGCTTTCTTT. This codes for CASSYGGNEAFF.

V usage is TRBV3-1 and J usage is TRBJ1-1; D is unclear. V was pared by 0 bases and J by 5 bases, with 10 bases between. Germline V gives CDR1 LGHDT, CDR2 YNNKEL (reference sequence). This CDR3 has 14 residues. CDR3 coding DNA: TGTGCCAGCAGCCAAGAGGGCGGAGGTACTGAAGCTTTCTTT. The encoded protein is CASSQEGGGTEAFF.

In nucleotides, the CDR3 is TGTGCCAGCAGCATGACAGGGGCCCCGTACAATGAGCAGTTCTTC. Translated: CASSMTGAPYNEQFF. V is TRBV5-4 and J is TRBJ2-1; 8 nucleotides match TRBD1. Germline-derived CDR1 and CDR2 are SGHNT and YYREEE (reference sequence). This CDR3 has 15 residues. Losses at the gene ends were 4 bases for V and 4 bases for J; bases not matched to a gene: 7.

This rearrangement joins TRBV28 to TRBJ2-7; D is ambiguous. The CDR3 totals 14 residues. Trimming stripped 8 bases from V and 7 bases from J, with 21 bases between. Germline V gene data show CDR1 as MDHEN and CDR2 as SYDVKM. The CDR3 coding sequence is TGTGCCAGCTTCCCGGCCACCCCCTTCGGAGAGCAGTACTTC. This translates into CASFPATPFGEQYF.

This clonotype was observed once. V gene TRBV2 combines with J gene TRBJ2-5; TRBD2 aligns across 11 bases. The CDR3 is 16 residues long. The V gene end was trimmed by 4 bases and the J gene end by 5 bases; junction bases not matched to a gene: 9. Germline V gives CDR1 SNHLY, CDR2 FYNNEI. CDR3 in DNA: TGTGCCAGCAGTGTCGGGACTAGCGGAGCCTTTGAGACCCAGTACTTC. Its translation is CASSVGTSGAFETQYF. The complete variable domain, with remaining parts taken from reference TRBV2 and TRBJ2-5, reads EPEVTQTPSHQVTQMGQEVILRCVPISNHLYFYWYRQILGQKVEFLVSFYNNEISEKSEIFDDQFSVERPDGSNFTLKIRSTKLEDSAMYFCASSVGTSGAFETQYFGPGTRLLVL.

The V and J genes are TRBV3-1 and TRBJ1-5, with a possible D match to TRBD1 (5 bases). This CDR3 contains 16 residues. V lost 1 base to trimming and J lost 4 bases, with 14 bases between them. Germline V gives CDR1 LGHDT, CDR2 YNNKEL (reference sequence). The DNA of the CDR3 is TGTGCCAGCAGCCAAGGTAGAAGGGGTAGTAATCAGCCCCAGCATTTT. Amino acids: CASSQGRRGSNQPQHF. Complete variable domain (other parts from reference TRBV3-1 and TRBJ1-5): DTAVSQTPKYLVTQMGNDKSIKCEQNLGHDTMYWYKQDSKKFLKIMFSYNNKELIINETVPNRFSPKSPDKAHLNLHINSLELGDSAVYFCASSQGRRGSNQPQHFGDGTRLSIL.

CDR3 region: CSVFPGQTYEQYF. The CDR3 DNA reads TGCAGCGTGTTCCCCGGACAGACCTACGAGCAGTACTTC. The chain joins TRBV29-1 to TRBJ2-7; possibly TRBD1 for D (6 bases). V was clipped by 6 bases and J by 2 bases, with 14 bases between them. Per the germline V gene, CDR1 is SQVTM and CDR2 is ANQGSEA. The CDR3 sequence is 13 residues long.

This chain links TRBV14 with TRBJ2-5; 8 positions match TRBD2. Germline V lookup: CDR1 SGHDN, CDR2 FVKESK. The CDR3 runs 13 residues. Trimming took 2 bases from V and 4 from J; bases not matched to a gene: 0. CDR3 residues: CASSQRGGETQYF. DNA of the CDR3: TGTGCCAGCAGCCAACGGGGGGGAGAGACCCAGTACTTC.

This clonotype appeared a single time. This sequence joins TRBV4-2 and TRBJ1-1; no definite D call. V lost 1 base to trimming and J lost 1 base, with 7 bases between them. The CDR3 loop spans 14 amino acids. Per germline, CDR1 LGHNA and CDR2 YNFKEQ. The DNA of the CDR3 is TGTGCCAGCAGCCAAGTACAGCCGAACACTGAAGCTTTCTTT. This translates into CASSQVQPNTEAFF.

The V call is TRBV6-5, the J call TRBJ1-1; perhaps TRBD1 as D (5 bases). Looked up from germline, CDR1 is MNHEY and CDR2 is SVGAGI. The CDR3 totals 13 residues. The V gene lost 6 bases and the J gene lost 0 bases, with 8 bases spanning the gap. The CDR3 is CASRGPLNTEAFF. CDR3 bases: TGTGCCAGCAGGGGACCACTGAACACTGAAGCTTTCTTT.

The rearrangement links TRBV3-1 to TRBJ1-2; no reliable D call. Germline CDR1 and CDR2: LGHDT and YNNKEL (reference sequence). The CDR3 runs to 13 residues. V was trimmed by 0 bases and J by 4 bases, leaving 6 bases between them. The CDR3: CASSQDGSYGYTF. The CDR3 DNA follows: TGTGCCAGCAGCCAAGATGGGTCCTATGGCTACACCTTC.

The chain links TRBV27 to TRBJ2-7, with 9 nucleotides matching TRBD1. V gave up 8 bases and J gave up 4 bases; unmatched junction bases: 12. Germline assignment: CDR1 MNHEY and CDR2 SMNVEV (reference sequence). The CDR3 covers 15 residues. This CDR3 is CASRDRVPSRYEQYF. The CDR3 bases are TGTGCCAGCCGGGACAGGGTCCCCTCTAGGTACGAGCAGTACTTC.

The chain carries TRBV7-6 and TRBJ2-5; D may correspond to TRBD1 or TRBD2 (6 bases each). The germline V gene encodes CDR1 SGHVS and CDR2 FNYEAQ. Trimming shortened V by 4 bases and J by 5 bases, and 14 bases separated the two germline ends. There are 14 residues in the CDR3. The CDR3: CASSSRGVEETQYF. DNA of the CDR3: TGTGCCAGCAGCTCTAGGGGGGTAGAGGAGACCCAGTACTTC.

The chain carries TRBV29-1 and TRBJ2-7; D gene ambiguous. CDR1 is SQVTM and CDR2 is ANQGSEA in the germline V gene. V was shortened by 7 bases and J by 5 bases, with 12 bases between the two germline ends. The CDR3 is 11 amino acids. The CDR3, as DNA: TGCAGCGCACGTAGCTCTGACGAGCAGTACTTC. Its translation is CSARSSDEQYF.

The gene calls are TRBV19 and TRBJ1-1; 10 bases agree with TRBD1. Germline V gene sequence: CDR1 LNHDA, CDR2 SQIVND (reference sequence). The ends lost 7 bases at V and 4 bases at J; junction bases unmatched: 3. The CDR3 consists of 13 residues. Written as DNA, the CDR3 is TGTGCCAGTATAGACAGGGGGCCCACTGAAGCTTTCTTT. Translation: CASIDRGPTEAFF.